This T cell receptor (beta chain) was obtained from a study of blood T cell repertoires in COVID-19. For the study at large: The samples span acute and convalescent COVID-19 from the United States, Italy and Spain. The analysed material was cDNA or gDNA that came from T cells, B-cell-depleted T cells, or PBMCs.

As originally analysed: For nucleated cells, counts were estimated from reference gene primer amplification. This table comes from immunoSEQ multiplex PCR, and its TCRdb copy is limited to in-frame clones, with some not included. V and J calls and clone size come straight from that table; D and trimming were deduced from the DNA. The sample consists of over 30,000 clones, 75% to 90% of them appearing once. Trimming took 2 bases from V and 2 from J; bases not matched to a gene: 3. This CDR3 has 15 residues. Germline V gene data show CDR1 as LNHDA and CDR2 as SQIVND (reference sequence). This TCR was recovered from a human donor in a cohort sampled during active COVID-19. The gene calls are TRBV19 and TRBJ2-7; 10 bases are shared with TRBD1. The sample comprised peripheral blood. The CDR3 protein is CASSISGQGAYEQYF. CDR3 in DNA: TGTGCCAGTAGTATAAGCGGACAGGGGGCCTACGAGCAGTACTTC.